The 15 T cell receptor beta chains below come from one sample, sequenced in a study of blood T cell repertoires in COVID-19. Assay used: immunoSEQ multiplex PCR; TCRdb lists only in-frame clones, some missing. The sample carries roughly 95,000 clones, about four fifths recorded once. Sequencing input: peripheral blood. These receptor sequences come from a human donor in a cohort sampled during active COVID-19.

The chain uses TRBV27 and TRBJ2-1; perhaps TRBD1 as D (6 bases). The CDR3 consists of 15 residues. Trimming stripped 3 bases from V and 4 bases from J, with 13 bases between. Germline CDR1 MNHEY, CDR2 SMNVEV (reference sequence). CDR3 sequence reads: CASSFVGDKYNEQFF. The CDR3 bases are TGTGCCAGCAGTTTTGTGGGGGACAAGTACAATGAGCAGTTCTTC.

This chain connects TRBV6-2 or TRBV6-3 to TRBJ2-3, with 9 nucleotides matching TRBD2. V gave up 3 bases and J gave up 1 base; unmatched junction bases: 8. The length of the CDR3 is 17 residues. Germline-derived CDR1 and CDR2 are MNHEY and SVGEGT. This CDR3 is CASSYSLAGLGTDTQYF. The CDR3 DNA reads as TGTGCCAGCAGTTATTCCCTAGCGGGATTAGGCACAGATACGCAGTATTTT.

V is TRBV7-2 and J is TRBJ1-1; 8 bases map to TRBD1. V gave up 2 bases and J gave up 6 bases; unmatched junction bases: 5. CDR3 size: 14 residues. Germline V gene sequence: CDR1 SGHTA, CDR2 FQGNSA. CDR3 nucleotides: TGTGCCAGCAGCTTATCGACAGGGGTGGCTGAAGCTTTCTTT. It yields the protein CASSLSTGVAEAFF.

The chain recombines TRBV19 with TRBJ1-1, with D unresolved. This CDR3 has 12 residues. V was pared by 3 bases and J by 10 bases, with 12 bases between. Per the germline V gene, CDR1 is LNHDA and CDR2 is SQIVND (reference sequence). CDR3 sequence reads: CASSIRGGGAFF. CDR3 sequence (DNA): TGTGCCAGTAGTATCCGGGGAGGTGGAGCTTTCTTT.

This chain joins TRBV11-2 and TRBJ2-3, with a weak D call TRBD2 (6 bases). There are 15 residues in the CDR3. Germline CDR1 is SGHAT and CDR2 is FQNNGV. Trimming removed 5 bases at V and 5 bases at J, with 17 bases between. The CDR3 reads CASSLVWTRGDTQYF. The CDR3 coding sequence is TGTGCCAGCAGCCTAGTTTGGACGCGGGGAGATACGCAGTATTTT.

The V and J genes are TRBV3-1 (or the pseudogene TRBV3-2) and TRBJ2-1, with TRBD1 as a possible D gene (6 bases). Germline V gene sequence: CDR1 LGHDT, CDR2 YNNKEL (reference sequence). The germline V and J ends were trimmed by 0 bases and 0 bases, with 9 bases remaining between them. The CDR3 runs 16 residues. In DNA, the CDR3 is TGTGCCAGCAGCCAAGATACAGGGCACTCCTACAATGAGCAGTTCTTC. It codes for CASSQDTGHSYNEQFF.

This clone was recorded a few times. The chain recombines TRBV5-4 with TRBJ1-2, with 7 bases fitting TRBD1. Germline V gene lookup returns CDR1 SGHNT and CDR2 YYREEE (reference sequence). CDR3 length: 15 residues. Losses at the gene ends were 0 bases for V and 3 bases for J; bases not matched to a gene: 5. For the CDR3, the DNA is TGTGCCAGCAGCTTGGCAGGGACAGCTCACTATGGCTACACCTTC. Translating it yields CASSLAGTAHYGYTF.

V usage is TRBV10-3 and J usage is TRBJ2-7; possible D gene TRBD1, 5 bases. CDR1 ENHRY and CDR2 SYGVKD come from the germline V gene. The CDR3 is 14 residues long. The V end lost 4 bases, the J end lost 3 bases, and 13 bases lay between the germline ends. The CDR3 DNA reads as TGTGCCATCAGTGTGGGGCAGCTGGACTACGAGCAGTACTTC. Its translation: CAISVGQLDYEQYF.

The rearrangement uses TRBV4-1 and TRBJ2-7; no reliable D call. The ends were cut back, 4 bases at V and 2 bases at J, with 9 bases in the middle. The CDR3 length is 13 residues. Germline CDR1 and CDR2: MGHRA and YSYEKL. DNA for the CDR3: TGCGCCAGCAGCCCCCAGGATACCTACGAGCAGTACTTC. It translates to CASSPQDTYEQYF.

CDR3 in amino acids: CASSYWSAGSDYEQYF. CDR3 bases: TGTGCCAGCAGTTATTGGTCGGCGGGATCAGACTACGAGCAGTACTTC. The rearrangement joins TRBV6-2 or TRBV6-3 to TRBJ2-7; tentative D call: TRBD2 (6 bases). Germline V gene lookup returns CDR1 MNHEY and CDR2 SVGEGT. The CDR3 totals 16 residues. Deletions cut 3 bases from V and 3 bases from J, with 18 bases between.

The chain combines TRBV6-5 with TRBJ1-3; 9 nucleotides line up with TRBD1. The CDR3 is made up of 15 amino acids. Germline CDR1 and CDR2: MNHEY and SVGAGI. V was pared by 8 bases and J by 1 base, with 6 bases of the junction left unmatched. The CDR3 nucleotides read TGTGCCAGCCGACCGGACAGGGGTTCTGGAAACACCATATATTTT. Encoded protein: CASRPDRGSGNTIYF.

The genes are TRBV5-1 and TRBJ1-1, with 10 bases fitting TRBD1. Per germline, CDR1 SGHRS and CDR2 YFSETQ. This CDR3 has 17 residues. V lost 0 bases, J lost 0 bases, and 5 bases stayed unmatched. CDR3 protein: CASSLARQGAMNTEAFF. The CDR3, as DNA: TGCGCCAGCAGCTTGGCCAGACAGGGGGCCATGAACACTGAAGCTTTCTTT.

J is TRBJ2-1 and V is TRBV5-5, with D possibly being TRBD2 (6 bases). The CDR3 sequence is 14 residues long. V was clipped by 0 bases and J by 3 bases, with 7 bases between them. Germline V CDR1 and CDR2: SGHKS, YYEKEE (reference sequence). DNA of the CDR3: TGTGCCAGCAGCTTGGGGACTATCTACAATGAGCAGTTCTTC. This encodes CASSLGTIYNEQFF.

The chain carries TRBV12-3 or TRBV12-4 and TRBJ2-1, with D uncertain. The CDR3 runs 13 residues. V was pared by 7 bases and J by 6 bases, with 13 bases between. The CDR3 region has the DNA TGTGCCAGCAAAACTACCCTATCCAATGAGCAGTTCTTC. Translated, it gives CASKTTLSNEQFF.

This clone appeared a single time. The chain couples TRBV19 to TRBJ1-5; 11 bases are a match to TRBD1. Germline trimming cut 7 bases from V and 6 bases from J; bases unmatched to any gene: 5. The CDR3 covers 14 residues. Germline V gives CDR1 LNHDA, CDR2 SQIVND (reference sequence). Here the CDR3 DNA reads TGTGCCAGTAAGAGGACAGGGGGCGGTCAGCCCCAGCATTTT. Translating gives CASKRTGGGQPQHF.